This T cell receptor (beta chain) was observed in a study of blood T cell repertoires in COVID-19. The protocol was immunoSEQ multiplex PCR, while the TCRdb copy is restricted to in-frame clones and leaves out a portion. The table lists hundreds of thousands of clones, more than 85% of them singletons. During active infection, Seattle patients enrolled and were then monitored through disease. This TCR derives from a man in his sixties with COVID-19, enrolled during active disease. Sequenced material: peripheral blood.

The CDR3 DNA follows: TGTGCCGCAGGCAAGGGGCACTCTGGAAACACCATATATTTT. Protein product: CAAGKGHSGNTIYF. This chain uses TRBV11-2 with TRBJ1-3; D possibly corresponds to TRBD1 (5 bases). This CDR3 spans 14 amino acids. The ends were cut back, 11 bases at V and 0 bases at J, with 14 bases in the middle. CDR1 and CDR2 (germline): SGHAT, FQNNGV.